This T cell receptor (beta chain) was captured by sequencing in a study of cytomegalovirus exposure and HLA in healthy donors. A remark on this clone: The antigen is unknown.

The donors, nominally healthy at sampling, likely had unrecorded immune exposures. Primers for the PCR totalled 60 Vbeta and 13 Jbeta. The method was immunoSEQ multiplex PCR; TCRdb's version includes in-frame clones alone and lacks a portion of them. The sample records approximately 260,000 clones, around 90% being singletons. J was trimmed by 8 bases and V by 3 bases; bases with no gene match: 7. Looked up from germline, CDR1 is SGHRS and CDR2 is YFSETQ. The CDR3 is 14 residues long. The study's findings and limits: Several top significant clusters appeared, in a later analysis, to be linked to common viral pathogens. The authors reported that TCR beta sequences could predict HLA-A and HLA-B alleles. These predictions were accurate for most subjects in the first cohort. Likely technical artifact: a cluster of highly shared sequence variants.

This chain connects TRBV5-1 to TRBJ2-1; 8 nucleotides align to TRBD1. This TCR was recovered from a girl aged 2-9 years in good health and CMV-seronegative. The specimen was PBMCs. CDR3 protein: CASSSTGASYEQFF. DNA for the CDR3: TGCGCCAGCAGCTCGACAGGGGCTTCCTATGAGCAGTTCTTC.